This T cell receptor (beta chain) derives from a study of cytomegalovirus exposure and HLA in healthy donors. The study ran its PCR with 60 Vbeta and 13 Jbeta primers. Sequenced by immunoSEQ multiplex PCR; TCRdb stores in-frame clones only, minus some. Among some 120,000 clones listed, 75% were seen once. This CDR3 has 17 amino acids. In germline, CDR1 is LGHNA, CDR2 YNFKEQ. Trimming took off 5 bases at V and 0 bases at J, with 17 bases between the two ends. The sequenced sample consisted of PBMCs. The receptor was isolated from a young woman in good health and CMV-seronegative. V and J are TRBV4-2 and TRBJ1-3; a weak D match, TRBD1 (5 bases). CDR3 DNA: TGTGCCAGCAGCACCGGCGCGGGGCTCTCCTCTGGAAACACCATATATTTT. As protein: CASSTGAGLSSGNTIYF.